These 30 T cell receptor beta chains originate from one sample sequenced in a study of tissue T cells after allogeneic stem cell transplantation. Here immunoSEQ multiplex PCR was the method, and the copy in TCRdb shows in-frame clones only, minus some. Of tens of thousands of clones listed, roughly 92% were seen once; the top ten hold about 3.8%. Material: blood, obtained before transplantation. These receptors were collected from a woman aged 40-70 years who later had graft-versus-host disease after an allogeneic stem cell transplant.

The chain recombines TRBV7-6 with TRBJ1-1, with a tentative D call TRBD1 (5 bases). The CDR3 is made up of 13 amino acids. Germline CDR1 and CDR2: SGHVS and FNYEAQ. V was cut by 1 base and J by 4 bases, with 7 bases left in between. The DNA of the CDR3 is TGTGCCAGCAGCTTAGGGGGGGTCACTGAAGCTTTCTTT. It translates to CASSLGGVTEAFF.

The chain carries TRBV11-2 and TRBJ1-1; D ambiguous. Trimming cost V 6 bases and J 11 bases, with 19 bases left between them. The germline V gene has CDR1 SGHAT and CDR2 FQNNGV. This CDR3 contains 13 residues. The CDR3 region has the DNA TGTGCCAGCAGGATCGCTGGGCATTATCGGGCTTTCTTT. It translates to CASRIAGHYRAFF.

The chain employs TRBV7-2 and TRBJ1-4; D may be TRBD1 (6 bases). Germline values: CDR1 SGHTA, CDR2 FQGNSA. The V gene lost 5 bases and the J gene lost 5 bases, with 12 bases spanning the gap. The CDR3 has 14 amino acids. The CDR3 region has the DNA TGTGCCAGCAGCCCACGAGGGGGGAATGAAAAACTGTTTTTT. Translated, it gives CASSPRGGNEKLFF.

The chain is built from TRBV11-3 and TRBJ2-7; 7 nucleotides line up with TRBD2. The length of the CDR3 is 16 residues. CDR1 and CDR2 (germline): SGHNT, YENEEA. V was pared by 5 bases and J by 1 base, with 11 bases of the junction left unmatched. CDR3 nucleotides: TGTGCCAGCAGCATTTGGACTAGTCGGGAGTCCTACGAGCAGTACTTC. Residues: CASSIWTSRESYEQYF.

This clone occurred once. In the same sample, other DNA sequences code for this CDR3. The rearrangement links TRBV5-1 to TRBJ2-3; 7 bases fit TRBD1. CDR3 length equals 15 residues. Looked up from germline, CDR1 is SGHRS and CDR2 is YFSETQ. The V gene end was trimmed by 0 bases and the J gene end by 1 base; junction bases not matched to a gene: 2. CDR3 region: CASSLEGQGTDTQYF. The CDR3 coding sequence is TGCGCCAGCAGCTTGGAAGGACAGGGCACAGATACGCAGTATTTT. Based on the CDR3 plus reference TRBV5-1 and TRBJ2-3, the full variable domain is KAGVTQTPRYLIKTRGQQVTLSCSPISGHRSVSWYQQTPGQGLQFLFEYFSETQRNKGNFPGRFSGRQFSNSRSEMNVSTLELGDSALYLCASSLEGQGTDTQYFGPGTRLTVL.

J is TRBJ1-1 and V is TRBV9; D uncertain. The CDR3 is 13 residues long. The germline CDR1 and CDR2 sequences are SGDLS and YYNGEE. V was clipped by 2 bases and J by 0 bases, with 5 bases between them. CDR3 coding DNA: TGTGCCAGCAGCGTTCGGGTGAACACTGAAGCTTTCTTT. Translation: CASSVRVNTEAFF.

V is TRBV30 and J is TRBJ2-7, with D possibly being TRBD1 (6 bases). The length of the CDR3 is 13 residues. Germline V gene data show CDR1 as GTSNPN and CDR2 as SVGIG (reference sequence). Trimming left V 2 bases short and J 6 bases short, with 14 bases between. The CDR3: CAWSYQGTGEQYF. The CDR3 DNA sequence: TGTGCCTGGAGTTATCAGGGGACCGGCGAGCAGTACTTC.

The chain employs TRBV5-1 and TRBJ2-1; D unresolved. V was shortened by 0 bases and J by 4 bases, with 11 bases between the two germline ends. The CDR3 consists of 15 residues. Germline CDR1 is SGHRS and CDR2 is YFSETQ. CDR3 protein: CASSLALLEYNEQFF. CDR3 nucleotides: TGCGCCAGCAGCTTGGCCCTTTTGGAGTACAATGAGCAGTTCTTC. Full variable domain (remainder filled in from reference TRBV5-1 and TRBJ2-1): KAGVTQTPRYLIKTRGQQVTLSCSPISGHRSVSWYQQTPGQGLQFLFEYFSETQRNKGNFPGRFSGRQFSNSRSEMNVSTLELGDSALYLCASSLALLEYNEQFFGPGTRLTVL.

The rearrangement joins TRBV11-2 to TRBJ1-6; D is possibly TRBD1 (5 bases). Germline loops: CDR1 SGHAT, CDR2 FQNNGV. V was cut by 3 bases and J by 9 bases, with 12 bases left in between. This CDR3 is built from 14 residues. Written as DNA, the CDR3 is TGTGCCAGCAGCTTTTCCCAGGGTACTTCACCCCTCCACTTT. This gives the protein CASSFSQGTSPLHF.

The rearrangement joins TRBV6-5 to TRBJ1-2, with TRBD1 matching 7 bases. The CDR3 extends over 13 amino acids. The V and J ends lost 6 bases and 7 bases, in that order; junction bases with no gene match: 8. The germline V gene has CDR1 MNHEY and CDR2 SVGAGI. CDR3 coding DNA: TGTGCCAGCAGCGACGACAGGGTCTCTGGCTACACCTTC. Amino acids: CASSDDRVSGYTF.

CDR3 region: CASSEEGGRSTDTQYF. In nucleotides, the CDR3 is TGTGCCAGCAGTGAAGAGGGGGGACGGAGCACAGATACGCAGTATTTT. The J gene is TRBJ2-3, the V gene TRBV6-1; possibly TRBD1 or TRBD2 for D (6 bases each). Between the trimmed V and J ends, which lost 1 base and 0 bases, there was a span of 11 bases. Germline CDR1 and CDR2: MNHNS and SASEGT. This CDR3 has 16 amino acids.

The J gene is TRBJ1-1, the V gene TRBV3-1 (or the pseudogene TRBV3-2); D not certain. The CDR3 spans 14 residues. The germline V and J ends were trimmed by 8 bases and 1 base, with 14 bases remaining between them. CDR1 LGHDT and CDR2 YNNKEL come from the germline V gene (reference sequence). The DNA for the CDR3 is TGTGCCAGCGCGTTGAGGCAGACGAACACTGAAGCTTTCTTT. Translation gives CASALRQTNTEAFF.

The chain carries TRBV7-2 and TRBJ2-7; D is unclear. V was cut by 2 bases and J by 6 bases, with 17 bases left in between. CDR1 and CDR2 (germline): SGHTA, FQGNSA. The CDR3 covers 15 residues. DNA of the CDR3: TGTGCCAGCAGCTTAAGTTCTGGAGCATCTAGCGAGCAGTACTTC. It is translated as CASSLSSGASSEQYF.

This clone appeared once. The rearrangement links TRBV3-1 (or the pseudogene TRBV3-2) to TRBJ1-3; the D is unclear. Germline assignment: CDR1 LGHDT and CDR2 YNNKEL (reference sequence). The CDR3 has 16 residues. Trimming took off 5 bases at V and 5 bases at J, with 19 bases between the two ends. CDR3 protein: CASSAKALHARNTIYF. The CDR3 DNA follows: TGTGCCAGCAGCGCCAAAGCTTTACACGCACGAAACACCATATATTTT.

This chain uses TRBV9 with TRBJ2-6, with TRBD1 matching 10 bases. J was trimmed by 2 bases and V by 3 bases; bases with no gene match: 5. Looked up from germline, CDR1 is SGDLS and CDR2 is YYNGEE. The CDR3 covers 17 residues. CDR3 nucleotides: TGTGCCAGCAGCGAGACAGGGGGCGTCACTGGGGCCAACGTCCTGACTTTC. Encoded protein: CASSETGGVTGANVLTF.

V usage is TRBV12-3 or TRBV12-4 and J usage is TRBJ2-4; 9 nucleotides agree with TRBD2. This CDR3 spans 13 amino acids. The ends lost 6 bases at V and 8 bases at J; junction bases unmatched: 5. CDR3 residues: CASRPGLADIQYF. DNA of the CDR3: TGTGCCAGCAGGCCGGGACTAGCAGACATTCAGTACTTC.

The CDR3 spells CASSPTLTSGRSGDTQYF. In DNA form, the CDR3 reads TGTGCCAGCAGCCCGACCTTAACTAGCGGGAGATCGGGCGATACGCAGTATTTT. The chain carries TRBV5-4 and TRBJ2-3, with 11 bases that match TRBD2. Germline loops: CDR1 SGHNT, CDR2 YYREEE (reference sequence). After removal of 4 bases from V and 6 bases from J, the junction contained 16 bases not matched to a gene. The CDR3 covers 18 residues. Based on the CDR3 plus reference TRBV5-4 and TRBJ2-3, the full variable domain is ETGVTQSPTHLIKTRGQQVTLRCSSQSGHNTVSWYQQALGQGPQFIFQYYREEENGRGNFPPRFSGLQFPNYSSELNVNALELDDSALYLCASSPTLTSGRSGDTQYFGPGTRLTVL.

The V and J genes are TRBV27 and TRBJ2-3; D may match TRBD1 or TRBD2 (5 bases each). V lost 6 bases to trimming and J lost 7 bases, with 14 bases between them. CDR1 MNHEY and CDR2 SMNVEV come from the germline V gene (reference sequence). The length of the CDR3 is 13 residues. The DNA for the CDR3 is TGTGCCAGCAGACCTCAGGGACGATATACGCAGTATTTT. Protein product: CASRPQGRYTQYF.

The chain is built from TRBV20-1 and TRBJ2-5; 10 nucleotides line up with TRBD2. V lost 3 bases, J lost 5 bases, and 12 bases stayed unmatched. This CDR3 has 16 amino acids. Per germline, CDR1 DFQATT and CDR2 SNEGSKA (reference sequence). The CDR3 region is CSASPSSGRGWETQYF. As DNA, the CDR3 is TGCAGTGCTAGTCCGTCTAGCGGGAGAGGTTGGGAGACCCAGTACTTC.

This clone was seen more than once but under ten times. V usage is TRBV18 and J usage is TRBJ1-3; D uncertain. The V end lost 4 bases, the J end lost 0 bases, and 10 bases lay between the germline ends. This CDR3 is 15 amino acids long. Germline-derived CDR1 and CDR2 are KGHSH and LQKENI. The CDR3 nucleotides are TGTGCCAGCTCACGACAATCGACCTCTGGAAACACCATATATTTT. This gives the protein CASSRQSTSGNTIYF.

This clone was counted once. The gene calls are TRBV2 and TRBJ1-3; no clear D. Trimming took off 2 bases at V and 1 base at J, with 3 bases between the two ends. Germline CDR1 and CDR2: SNHLY and FYNNEI. The CDR3 has 13 amino acids. The DNA for the CDR3 is TGTGCCAGCAGTGAACGGTCTGGAAACACCATATATTTT. Its translation is CASSERSGNTIYF.

This clone was counted between two and nine times. This chain connects TRBV28 to TRBJ1-2, with 9 bases that match TRBD1. Germline V lookup: CDR1 MDHEN, CDR2 SYDVKM. The CDR3 loop spans 17 amino acids. The V gene end was trimmed by 4 bases and the J gene end by 7 bases; junction bases not matched to a gene: 16. The CDR3 bases are TGTGCCAGCAGTTCAACCACTCGGACAGGGGACTATAGTGGCTACACCTTC. Translation gives CASSSTTRTGDYSGYTF.

The table lists this clone with a few counts. V is TRBV9 and J is TRBJ1-2; a weak D match, TRBD1 (6 bases). Deletions cut 0 bases from V and 0 bases from J, with 12 bases between. From germline, CDR1 is SGDLS and CDR2 YYNGEE. The CDR3 totals 16 residues. CDR3 sequence: CASSVAGASANYGYTF. CDR3 bases: TGTGCCAGCAGCGTAGCGGGGGCGTCAGCTAACTATGGCTACACCTTC.

This rearrangement joins TRBV9 to TRBJ2-3; tentatively, D is TRBD2 (6 bases). CDR3 length: 15 residues. Trimming took 3 bases from V and 2 from J, leaving 13 bases between them. Germline loops: CDR1 SGDLS, CDR2 YYNGEE. In DNA form, the CDR3 reads TGTGCCAGCAGCGGGGACTCGCGATTCACAGATACGCAGTATTTT. This sequence encodes CASSGDSRFTDTQYF.

This clone was counted once. An end of the junction does not agree with germline; a read error may underlie this. The chain has TRBV6-2 or TRBV6-3 and TRBJ1-2; D gene uncertain. CDR1 is MNHEY, CDR2 SVGEGT, per germline. CDR3 length equals 14 residues. CDR3 sequence: CATSAGGTNYGYTF. CDR3 in DNA: TGTGCCACCAGTGCGGGCGGCACTAACTATGGCTACACCTTC.

This chain connects TRBV3-1 (or the pseudogene TRBV3-2) to TRBJ1-1, with TRBD1 matching over 11 bases. CDR1 is LGHDT and CDR2 is YNNKEL in the germline V gene (reference sequence). CDR3 length: 17 residues. Trimming removed 3 bases from V and 1 base from J; junction bases left unmatched: 7. This CDR3 is CASSHPRGTGGNTEAFF. The CDR3 bases are TGTGCCAGCAGCCACCCAAGGGGGACAGGGGGGAACACTGAAGCTTTCTTT.

V usage is TRBV24-1 and J usage is TRBJ2-3; a possible D gene is TRBD1 (5 bases). The germline V gene encodes CDR1 KGHDR and CDR2 SFDVKD. The V end lost 4 bases, the J end lost 0 bases, and 16 bases lay between the germline ends. This CDR3 region has 17 residues. CDR3 DNA sequence: TGTGCCACCAGTGACTCACCGACAGATATAAGCACAGATACGCAGTATTTT. Translation: CATSDSPTDISTDTQYF.

This clone occurred a few times. V is TRBV21-1 and J is TRBJ1-2. TRBV21-1 is noted as a pseudogene. The CDR3 has 12 amino acids. CDR3 sequence: CASEMVLDGYTF. In DNA, the CDR3 is TGTGCCAGCGAAATGGTGCTGGATGGCTACACCTTC.

V gene TRBV18 combines with J gene TRBJ2-6, with TRBD1 identical over 9 bases. Trimming removed 3 bases from V and 0 bases from J; junction bases left unmatched: 3. CDR3 length: 17 amino acids. CDR1 and CDR2 (germline): KGHSH, LQKENI. Here the CDR3 DNA reads TGTGCCAGCTCACCCGGGACAGGGAACTCTGGGGCCAACGTCCTGACTTTC. This codes for CASSPGTGNSGANVLTF.

There are a few counts of this clone. The chain links TRBV5-1 to TRBJ2-2; TRBD2 aligns across 9 bases. The V and J ends lost 4 bases and 6 bases, in that order; junction bases with no gene match: 7. Germline CDR1 and CDR2: SGHRS and YFSETQ. This CDR3 comprises 15 residues. The CDR3 spells CASSVSGRRAGELFF. The CDR3, as DNA: TGCGCCAGCAGCGTTAGCGGGAGAAGGGCCGGGGAGCTGTTTTTT.